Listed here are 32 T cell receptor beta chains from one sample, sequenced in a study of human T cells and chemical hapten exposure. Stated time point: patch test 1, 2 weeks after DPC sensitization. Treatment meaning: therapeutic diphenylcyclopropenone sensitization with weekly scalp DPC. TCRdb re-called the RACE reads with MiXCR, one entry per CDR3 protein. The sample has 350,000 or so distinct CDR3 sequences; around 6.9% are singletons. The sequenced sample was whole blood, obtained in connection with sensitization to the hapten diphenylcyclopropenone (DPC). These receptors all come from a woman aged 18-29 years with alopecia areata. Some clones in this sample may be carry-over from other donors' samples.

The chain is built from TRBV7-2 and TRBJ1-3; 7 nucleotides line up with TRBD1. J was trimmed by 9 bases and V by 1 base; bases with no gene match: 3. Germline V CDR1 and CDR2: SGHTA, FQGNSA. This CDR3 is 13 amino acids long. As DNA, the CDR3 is TGTGCCAGCAGCTTAGGACAGGGTACCACCATATATTTT. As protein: CASSLGQGTTIYF.

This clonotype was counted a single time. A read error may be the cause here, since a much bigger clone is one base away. This CDR3 is CASSYRDINTQYF. The CDR3 DNA is TGTGCCAGCAGTTACCGGGACATAAACACTCAGTACTTC. The chain is built from TRBV12-3 or TRBV12-4 and TRBJ2-4, with a tentative D call TRBD1 (6 bases). This CDR3 region has 13 residues.

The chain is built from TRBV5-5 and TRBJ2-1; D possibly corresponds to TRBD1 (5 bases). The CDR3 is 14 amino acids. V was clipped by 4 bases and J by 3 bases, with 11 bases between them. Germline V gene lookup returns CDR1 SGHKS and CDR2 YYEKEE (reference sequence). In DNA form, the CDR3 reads TGTGCCAGCAGCCCGCAGGGTATCTACAATGAGCAGTTCTTC. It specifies CASSPQGIYNEQFF.

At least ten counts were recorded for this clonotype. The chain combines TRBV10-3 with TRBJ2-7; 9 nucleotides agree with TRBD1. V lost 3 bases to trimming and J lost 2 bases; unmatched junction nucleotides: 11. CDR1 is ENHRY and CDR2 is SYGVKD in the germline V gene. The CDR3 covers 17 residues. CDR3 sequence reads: CAISEFSTGGVTYEQYF. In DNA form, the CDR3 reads TGTGCCATCAGTGAATTTAGCACAGGGGGCGTCACCTACGAGCAGTACTTC.

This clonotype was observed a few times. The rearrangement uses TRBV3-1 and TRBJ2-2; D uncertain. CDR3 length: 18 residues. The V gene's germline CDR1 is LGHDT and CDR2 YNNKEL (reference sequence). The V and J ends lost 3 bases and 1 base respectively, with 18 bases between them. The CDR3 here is CASSQLNRGRGNTGELFF. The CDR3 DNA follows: TGTGCCAGCAGCCAGTTAAATAGAGGACGCGGGAACACCGGGGAGCTGTTTTTT.

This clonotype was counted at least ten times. The DNA for the CDR3 is TGTGCCAGCGTAGATAGCGGTAGGGGCTACAATGAGCAGTTCTTC. The encoded protein is CASVDSGRGYNEQFF. The chain employs TRBV12-3 or TRBV12-4 and TRBJ2-1, with D tentatively TRBD2 (6 bases). Trimming shortened V by 8 bases and J by 3 bases, and 17 bases separated the two germline ends. The length of the CDR3 is 15 residues.

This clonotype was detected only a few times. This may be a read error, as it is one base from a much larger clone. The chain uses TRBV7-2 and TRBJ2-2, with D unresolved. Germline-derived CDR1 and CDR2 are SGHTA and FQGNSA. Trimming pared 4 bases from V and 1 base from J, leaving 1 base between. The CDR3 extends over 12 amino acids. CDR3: CASSWNTGELFF. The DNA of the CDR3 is TGTGCCAGCAGCTGGAACACCGGGGAGCTGTTTTTT.

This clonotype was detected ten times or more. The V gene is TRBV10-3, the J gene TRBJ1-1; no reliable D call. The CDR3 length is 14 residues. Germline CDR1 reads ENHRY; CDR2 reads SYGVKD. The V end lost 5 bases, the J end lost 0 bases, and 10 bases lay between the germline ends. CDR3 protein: CAISFDTLNTEAFF. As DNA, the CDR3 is TGTGCCATCAGTTTCGACACCCTGAACACTGAAGCTTTCTTT.

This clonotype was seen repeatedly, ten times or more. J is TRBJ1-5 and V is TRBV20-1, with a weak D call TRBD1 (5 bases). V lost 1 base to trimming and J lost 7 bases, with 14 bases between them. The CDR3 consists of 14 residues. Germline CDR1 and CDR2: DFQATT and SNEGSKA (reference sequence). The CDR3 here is CSARGHRREQPQHF. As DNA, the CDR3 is TGCAGTGCTAGAGGACACAGGCGGGAGCAGCCCCAGCATTTT.

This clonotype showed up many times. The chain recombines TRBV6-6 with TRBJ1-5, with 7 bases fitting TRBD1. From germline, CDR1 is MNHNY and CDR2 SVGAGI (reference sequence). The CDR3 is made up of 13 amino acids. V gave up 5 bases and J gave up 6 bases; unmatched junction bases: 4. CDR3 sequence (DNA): TGTGCCAGCAGTCGACAGGGAAGTCAGCCCCAGCATTTT. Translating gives CASSRQGSQPQHF.

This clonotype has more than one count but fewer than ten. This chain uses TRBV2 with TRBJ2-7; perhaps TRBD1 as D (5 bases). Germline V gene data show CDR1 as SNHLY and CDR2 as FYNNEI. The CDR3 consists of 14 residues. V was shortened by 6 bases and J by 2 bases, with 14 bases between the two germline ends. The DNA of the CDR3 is TGTGCCAGCAGAGTAGACAGAAGTGCCTACGAGCAGTACTTC. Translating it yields CASRVDRSAYEQYF.

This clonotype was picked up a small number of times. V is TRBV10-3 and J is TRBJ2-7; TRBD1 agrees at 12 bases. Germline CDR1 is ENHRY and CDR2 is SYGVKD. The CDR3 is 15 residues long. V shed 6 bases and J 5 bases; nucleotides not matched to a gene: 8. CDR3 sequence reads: CAIRQGTGGLNEQYF. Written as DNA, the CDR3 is TGTGCCATCAGACAGGGGACAGGGGGCTTGAACGAGCAGTACTTC.

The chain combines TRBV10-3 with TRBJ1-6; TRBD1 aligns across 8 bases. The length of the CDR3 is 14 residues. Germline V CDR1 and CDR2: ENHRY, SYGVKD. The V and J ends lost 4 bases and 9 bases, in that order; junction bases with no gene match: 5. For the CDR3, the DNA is TGTGCCATCAGTGTTGGACAGGGTAGTTCACCCCTCCACTTT. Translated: CAISVGQGSSPLHF.

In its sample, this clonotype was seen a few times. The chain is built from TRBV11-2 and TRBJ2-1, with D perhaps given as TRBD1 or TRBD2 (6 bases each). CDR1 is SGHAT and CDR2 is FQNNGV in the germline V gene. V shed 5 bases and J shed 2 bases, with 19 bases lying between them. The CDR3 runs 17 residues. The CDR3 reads CASSRDSGTLTYNEQFF. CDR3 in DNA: TGTGCCAGCAGCCGGGACTCCGGGACACTCACCTACAATGAGCAGTTCTTC.

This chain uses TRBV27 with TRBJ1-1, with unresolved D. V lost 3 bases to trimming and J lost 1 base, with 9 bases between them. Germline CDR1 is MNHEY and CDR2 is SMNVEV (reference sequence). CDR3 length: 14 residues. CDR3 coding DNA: TGTGCCAGCAGTTTCCATGGGGAGAACACTGAAGCTTTCTTT. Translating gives CASSFHGENTEAFF.

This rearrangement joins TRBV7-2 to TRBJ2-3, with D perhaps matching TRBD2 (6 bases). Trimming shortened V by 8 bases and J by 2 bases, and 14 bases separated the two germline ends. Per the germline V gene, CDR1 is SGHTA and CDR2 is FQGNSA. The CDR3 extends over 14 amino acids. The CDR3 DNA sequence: TGTGCCAGCGGCCAGGGACTTACCACAGATACGCAGTATTTT. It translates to CASGQGLTTDTQYF.

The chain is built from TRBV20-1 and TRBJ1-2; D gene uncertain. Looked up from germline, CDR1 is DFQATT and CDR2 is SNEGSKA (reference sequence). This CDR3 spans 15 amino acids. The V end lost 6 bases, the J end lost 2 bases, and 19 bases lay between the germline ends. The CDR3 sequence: CSALTRGNLNYGYTF. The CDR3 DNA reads TGCAGTGCACTCACCCGAGGAAATCTAAACTATGGCTACACCTTC.

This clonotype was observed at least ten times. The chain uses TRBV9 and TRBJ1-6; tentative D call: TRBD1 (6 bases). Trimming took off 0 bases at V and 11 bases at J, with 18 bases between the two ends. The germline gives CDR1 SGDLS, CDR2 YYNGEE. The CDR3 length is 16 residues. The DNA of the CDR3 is TGTGCCAGCAGCGTAGGCTTAGACAGGCCAGAAACACCCCTCCACTTT. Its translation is CASSVGLDRPETPLHF.

The CDR3 sequence is CASSLTGGRSPLHF. The CDR3 DNA reads TGTGCCAGCAGCTTAACCGGAGGAAGGTCACCCCTCCACTTT. This chain connects TRBV7-3 to TRBJ1-6; D ambiguous. With 0 bases removed from V and 10 bases from J, the gap between germline ends came to 10 bases. Germline CDR1 SGHTA, CDR2 FQGTGA. CDR3 length: 14 residues.

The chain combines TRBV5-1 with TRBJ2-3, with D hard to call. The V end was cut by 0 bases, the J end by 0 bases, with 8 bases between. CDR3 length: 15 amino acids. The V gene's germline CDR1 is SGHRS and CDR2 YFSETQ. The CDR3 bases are TGCGCCAGCAGCTTGGAATGGCGCAGCACAGATACGCAGTATTTT. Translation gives CASSLEWRSTDTQYF.

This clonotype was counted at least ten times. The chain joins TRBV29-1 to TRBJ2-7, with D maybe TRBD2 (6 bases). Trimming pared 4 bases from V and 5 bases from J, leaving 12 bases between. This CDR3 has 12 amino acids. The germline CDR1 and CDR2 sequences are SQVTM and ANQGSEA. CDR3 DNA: TGCAGCGTTGCCCGAGGAGGGGACGAGCAGTACTTC. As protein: CSVARGGDEQYF.

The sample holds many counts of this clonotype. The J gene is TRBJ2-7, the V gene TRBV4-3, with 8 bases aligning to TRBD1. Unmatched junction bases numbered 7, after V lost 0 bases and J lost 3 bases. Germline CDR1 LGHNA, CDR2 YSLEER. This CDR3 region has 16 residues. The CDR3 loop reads CASSQDADRVFYEQYF. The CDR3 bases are TGCGCCAGCAGCCAAGATGCGGACAGGGTCTTCTACGAGCAGTACTTC.

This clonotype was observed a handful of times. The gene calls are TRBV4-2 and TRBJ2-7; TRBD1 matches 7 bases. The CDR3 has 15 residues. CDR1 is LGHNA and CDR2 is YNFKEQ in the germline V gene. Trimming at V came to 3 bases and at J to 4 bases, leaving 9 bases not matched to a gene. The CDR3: CASSHSPGQIYEQYF. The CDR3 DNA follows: TGTGCCAGCAGCCATAGTCCGGGACAGATTTACGAGCAGTACTTC.

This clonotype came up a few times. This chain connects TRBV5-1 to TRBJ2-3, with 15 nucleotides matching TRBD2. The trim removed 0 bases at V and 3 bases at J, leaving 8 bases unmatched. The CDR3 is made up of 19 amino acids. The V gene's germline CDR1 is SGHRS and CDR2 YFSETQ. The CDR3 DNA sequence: TGCGCCAGCAGCTTGGAAGGACTAGCGGGGGGGATCCGAACAGATACGCAGTATTTT. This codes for CASSLEGLAGGIRTDTQYF.

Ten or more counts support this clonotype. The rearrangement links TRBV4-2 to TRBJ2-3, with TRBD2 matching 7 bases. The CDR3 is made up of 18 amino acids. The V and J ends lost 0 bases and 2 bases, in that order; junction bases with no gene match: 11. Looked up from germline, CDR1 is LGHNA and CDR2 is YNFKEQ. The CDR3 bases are TGTGCCAGCAGCCAAGATAGGGGCGGGGGATCAAACACAGATACGCAGTATTTT. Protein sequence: CASSQDRGGGSNTDTQYF.

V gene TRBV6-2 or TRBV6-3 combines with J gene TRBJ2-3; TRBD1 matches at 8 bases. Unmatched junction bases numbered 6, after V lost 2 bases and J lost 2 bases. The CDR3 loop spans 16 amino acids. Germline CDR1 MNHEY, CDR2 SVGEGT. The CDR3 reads CASSYLATGATDTQYF. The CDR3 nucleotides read TGTGCCAGCAGTTACCTGGCGACAGGGGCCACAGATACGCAGTATTTT.

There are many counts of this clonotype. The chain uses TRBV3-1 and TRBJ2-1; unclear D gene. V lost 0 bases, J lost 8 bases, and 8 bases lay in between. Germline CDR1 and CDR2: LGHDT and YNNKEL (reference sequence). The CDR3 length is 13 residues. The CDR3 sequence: CASSQDSVDEQFF. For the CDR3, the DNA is TGTGCCAGCAGCCAAGATTCGGTGGATGAGCAGTTCTTC.

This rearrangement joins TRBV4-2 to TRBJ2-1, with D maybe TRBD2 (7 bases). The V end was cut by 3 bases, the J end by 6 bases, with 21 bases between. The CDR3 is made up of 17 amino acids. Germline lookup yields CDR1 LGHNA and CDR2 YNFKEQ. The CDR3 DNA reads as TGTGCCAGCAGCCATGGGCGGGGGACACTGGCTACCAATGAGCAGTTCTTC. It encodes CASSHGRGTLATNEQFF.

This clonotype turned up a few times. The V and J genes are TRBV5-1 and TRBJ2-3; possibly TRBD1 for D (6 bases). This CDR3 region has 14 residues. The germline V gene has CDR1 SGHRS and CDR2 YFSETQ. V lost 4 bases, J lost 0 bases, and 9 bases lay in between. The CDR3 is CASSKGESTDTQYF. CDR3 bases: TGCGCCAGCAGCAAGGGGGAGAGCACAGATACGCAGTATTTT. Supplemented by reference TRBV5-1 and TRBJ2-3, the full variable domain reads KAGVTQTPRYLIKTRGQQVTLSCSPISGHRSVSWYQQTPGQGLQFLFEYFSETQRNKGNFPGRFSGRQFSNSRSEMNVSTLELGDSALYLCASSKGESTDTQYFGPGTRLTVL.

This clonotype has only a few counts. This chain's CDR3 is CASSLVGSDEQFF. The CDR3 DNA follows: TGTGCCAGCAGCTTAGTCGGCAGCGATGAGCAGTTCTTC. V usage is TRBV7-9 and J usage is TRBJ2-1; D remains unclear. Looked up from germline, CDR1 is SEHNR and CDR2 is FQNEAQ (reference sequence). With 1 base removed from V and 8 bases from J, the gap between germline ends came to 9 bases. The CDR3 extends over 13 amino acids.

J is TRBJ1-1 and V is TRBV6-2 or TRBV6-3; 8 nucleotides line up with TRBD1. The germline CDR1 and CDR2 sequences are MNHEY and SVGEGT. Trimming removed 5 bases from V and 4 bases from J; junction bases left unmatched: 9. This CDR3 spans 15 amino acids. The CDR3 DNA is TGTGCCAGCAGTCCCCTGGGCAGGGGGCCCACTGAAGCTTTCTTT. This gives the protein CASSPLGRGPTEAFF.

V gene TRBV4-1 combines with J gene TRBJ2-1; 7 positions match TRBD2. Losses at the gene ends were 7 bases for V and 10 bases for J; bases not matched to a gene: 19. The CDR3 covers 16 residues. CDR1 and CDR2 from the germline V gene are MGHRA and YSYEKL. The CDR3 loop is CASILSETSFSGEQFF. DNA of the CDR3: TGCGCCAGCATCCTCTCCGAGACTAGCTTCTCCGGGGAGCAGTTCTTC.